One and the same sample provided the 10 T cell receptor beta chains below, sequenced in a study of tumor and adjacent non-tumor tissue in lung cancer. No cell sorting was done before RNA was extracted from the tissue. The normal lung tissue was taken more than 3 cm from the tumor edge. The library came from three nested PCR rounds adapted from ARM-PCR protocols. TCRdb reanalysed the multiplex PCR reads using MiXCR and keeps one entry per CDR3 protein. Here the sample spans approximately 53,000 distinct CDR3 sequences, about 70% being singletons. Sequences were obtained from distant non-tumor lung tissue. These receptors all come from a woman aged 55-70 years with non-small cell lung cancer.

This clonotype was observed many times. The chain carries TRBV30 and TRBJ1-2; possibly TRBD1 for D (5 bases). With 7 bases removed from V and 6 bases from J, the gap between germline ends came to 9 bases. Germline-derived CDR1 and CDR2 are GTSNPN and SVGIG (reference sequence). This CDR3 comprises 10 residues. CDR3 amino acids: CASGENGYTF. The CDR3, as DNA: TGTGCCTCGGGGGAGAATGGCTACACCTTC.

In this sample, this clonotype turned up many times. J is TRBJ1-2 and V is TRBV28; TRBD1 agrees at 7 bases. Germline V gene lookup returns CDR1 MDHEN and CDR2 SYDVKM. The junction had 13 bases not matched to a gene; V was cut back by 3 bases and J by 3 bases. CDR3 length: 17 residues. CDR3 amino acids: CASSFWGYRDRDYGYTF. The CDR3 DNA follows: TGTGCCAGCAGTTTTTGGGGTTATCGGGACAGAGACTATGGCTACACCTTC.

This clonotype was observed a single time. A read error may produce the germline difference seen at one junction end. The CDR3 loop reads CASSLRHGEQTQYF. The CDR3 DNA is TGTGCCAGCAGTTTACGGCATGGCGAACAGACCCAATACTTC. This sequence joins TRBV12-3 or TRBV12-4 and TRBJ2-5; no definite D call. The CDR3 is made up of 14 amino acids.

As DNA, the CDR3 is TGTGCCAGCAGCGTTCGGAACAGGCCTGAAAATTTCTTT. Amino acids: CASSVRNRPENFF. The V and J genes are TRBV11-3 and TRBJ1-1, with a possible D match to TRBD1 (5 bases). CDR1 and CDR2 (germline): SGHNT, YENEEA. The CDR3 totals 13 residues. Trimming left V 5 bases short and J 13 bases short, with 20 bases between.

The chain carries TRBV28 and TRBJ2-5; D not certain. Trimming removed 3 bases from V and 14 bases from J, with 25 bases in between. The CDR3 has 15 residues. Germline CDR1 and CDR2: MDHEN and SYDVKM. This CDR3 reads CASSFGLGHQETHYF. CDR3 sequence (DNA): TGTGCCAGCAGTTTTGGGTTAGGCCACCAAGAGACTCATTACTTC.

As for this clonotype: This may come from a read error, since a much larger clone is one base off. The rearrangement links TRBV20-1 to TRBJ2-7; 12 bases align to TRBD2. V lost 8 bases to trimming and J lost 7 bases; unmatched junction nucleotides: 12. The CDR3 is made up of 14 amino acids. The germline CDR1 and CDR2 sequences are DFQATT and SNEGSKA (reference sequence). DNA for the CDR3: TGCAGTACTACACTAGCGGGGGGCCTGGGTGAGCAGTACTTC. Translation gives CSTTLAGGLGEQYF.

This clonotype came up many times. The chain is built from TRBV7-9 and TRBJ1-2; the D gene is possibly TRBD1 (5 bases). Germline CDR1 reads SEHNR; CDR2 reads FQNEAQ (reference sequence). This CDR3 has 15 amino acids. Deletions cut 6 bases from V and 3 bases from J, with 17 bases between. The CDR3, as DNA: TGTGCCAGCAGGTCCACCGGGACGGCGGACTATGGCTACACCTTC. This translates into CASRSTGTADYGYTF.

This clonotype was found many times. The gene calls are TRBV30 and TRBJ1-2; D is unclear. The CDR3 loop spans 12 amino acids. V was shortened by 4 bases and J by 1 base, with 7 bases between the two germline ends. CDR1 and CDR2 (germline): GTSNPN, SVGIG (reference sequence). Here the CDR3 reads CAWTLDNYGYTF. Written as DNA, the CDR3 is TGTGCCTGGACACTGGATAACTATGGCTACACCTTC.

As for this clonotype: A read error is likely, as this CDR3 ends without the conserved phenylalanine or tryptophan. The rearrangement joins TRBV12-3 or TRBV12-4 to TRBJ1-2; tentatively, D is TRBD1 (5 bases). The germline V and J ends were trimmed by 5 bases and 5 bases, with 15 bases remaining between them. The CDR3 is 14 amino acids. The CDR3: CASSPPGDAYGYTL. The CDR3 DNA reads as TGTGCCAGCAGTCCCCCGGGGGACGCATATGGCTACACCTTA.

This chain uses TRBV20-1 with TRBJ1-1; no clear D. V shed 3 bases and J shed 1 base, with 9 bases lying between them. Germline CDR1 reads DFQATT; CDR2 reads SNEGSKA (reference sequence). The CDR3 loop spans 13 amino acids. The CDR3 region is CSASGRGNTEAFF. CDR3 nucleotides: TGCAGTGCTAGTGGGAGAGGGAACACTGAAGCTTTCTTT.